A single sample gave rise to the 21 T cell receptor beta chains below, sequenced in a study of regulatory T cells in long-lasting Graves disease. The time point is: newly diagnosed GD, antithyroid drugs for less than 3 months. The TCR library used RNA extracted from PBMCs. Building the TCR beta libraries relied on iRepertoire HTBI primers, and CDR3 regions underwent Arm-PCR. TCRdb reanalysed the multiplex PCR reads using MiXCR and keeps one entry per CDR3 protein. The sample yields about 360,000 distinct CDR3 sequences, 15% to 20% seen once. The same sample was also used in a study of T cells in Graves' hyperthyroidism and ophthalmopathy.

Material: peripheral blood mononuclear cells (PBMCs), obtained at new diagnosis, from a patient treated with antithyroid drugs. The receptors come from a woman aged 18-29 years with Graves disease.

This clonotype was detected a few times. CDR3 amino acids: CATSRTVARDNEQFF. CDR3 sequence (DNA): TGTGCCACCAGCCGGACTGTCGCCCGGGACAATGAGCAGTTCTTC. This chain links TRBV15 with TRBJ2-1, with D maybe TRBD2 (5 bases). The germline V gene has CDR1 LNHNV and CDR2 YYDKDF (reference sequence). Trimming removed 5 bases from V and 5 bases from J, with 16 bases in between. This CDR3 region has 15 residues.

This clonotype was picked up a small number of times. The J gene is TRBJ2-2, the V gene TRBV24-1; 9 nucleotides match TRBD1. Germline loops: CDR1 KGHDR, CDR2 SFDVKD. The ends lost 10 bases at V and 5 bases at J; junction bases unmatched: 10. CDR3 length: 15 residues. The CDR3 DNA sequence: TGTGCCACGAGGGGACAGGGAGTCCAAACCGGGGAGCTGTTTTTT. Translated: CATRGQGVQTGELFF.

This clonotype was counted between two and nine times. The chain links TRBV5-6 to TRBJ2-4, with D perhaps TRBD1 or TRBD2 (5 bases each). Germline loops: CDR1 SGHDT, CDR2 YYEEEE. CDR3 size: 13 residues. V was pared by 2 bases and J by 14 bases, with 17 bases between. Written as DNA, the CDR3 is TGTGCCAGCAGCTTTCCAGGACCCGGGGCCGAGTACTTC. As protein: CASSFPGPGAEYF.

This clonotype has more than one count but fewer than ten. This chain joins TRBV7-9 and TRBJ2-6; D call uncertain. Germline CDR1 is SEHNR and CDR2 is FQNEAQ (reference sequence). This CDR3 comprises 14 residues. Trimming removed 2 bases from V and 0 bases from J, with 2 bases in between. The CDR3 here is CASSLHSGANVLTF. Here the CDR3 DNA reads TGTGCCAGCAGCTTACACTCTGGGGCCAACGTCCTGACTTTC.

This clonotype was detected many times. One junction end does not reproduce the germline sequence, and a read error may be involved. V usage is TRBV28 and J usage is TRBJ1-2; D is unclear. CDR1 is MDHEN, CDR2 SYDVKM, per germline. CDR3 length: 15 amino acids. Written as DNA, the CDR3 is TGTGCCAGCAGCTTATCCGGAGGGACTAACTATGGCTACACCTTC. Translation: CASSLSGGTNYGYTF.

Ten or more counts support this clonotype. The rearrangement uses TRBV30 and TRBJ2-1, with D possibly matching TRBD1 (5 bases). The V and J ends lost 1 base and 0 bases respectively, with 16 bases between them. Germline V gene sequence: CDR1 GTSNPN, CDR2 SVGIG (reference sequence). This CDR3 has 17 amino acids. CDR3 in amino acids: CAWSGANRLSSYNEQFF. CDR3 bases: TGTGCCTGGAGTGGCGCGAACAGGCTAAGCTCCTACAATGAGCAGTTCTTC.

Points on this clonotype: This may stem from a read error, because a much larger clone lies one nucleotide away. The rearrangement joins TRBV6-9 to TRBJ2-1; the match to TRBD1 covers 8 bases. The CDR3 loop spans 16 amino acids. Germline lookup yields CDR1 MNHGY and CDR2 SVAAGI. Losses at the gene ends were 2 bases for V and 2 bases for J; bases not matched to a gene: 5. CDR3 loop: CASSYPGGLPYNEQFF. The CDR3 DNA is TGTGCCAGCAGTTATCCAGGGGGCTTGCCCTACAATGAGCAGTTCTTC.

This clonotype showed up just a few times. This chain links TRBV5-1 with TRBJ2-6; D is unresolved. The V gene lost 0 bases and the J gene lost 4 bases, with 8 bases spanning the gap. This CDR3 has 15 amino acids. Germline assignment: CDR1 SGHRS and CDR2 YFSETQ. The CDR3 bases are TGCGCCAGCAGCTTGGAAGAACCAGGGGCCAACGTCCTGACTTTC. This sequence encodes CASSLEEPGANVLTF. The whole variable domain, filled in from reference TRBV5-1 and TRBJ2-6, reads KAGVTQTPRYLIKTRGQQVTLSCSPISGHRSVSWYQQTPGQGLQFLFEYFSETQRNKGNFPGRFSGRQFSNSRSEMNVSTLELGDSALYLCASSLEEPGANVLTFGAGSRLTVL.

Only a few counts were recorded for this clonotype. The gene calls are TRBV9 and TRBJ1-6; unclear D gene. Trimming took off 0 bases at V and 0 bases at J, with 10 bases between the two ends. Germline V gene data show CDR1 as SGDLS and CDR2 as YYNGEE. The CDR3 sequence is 17 residues long. CDR3 amino acids: CASSVVPDSSYNSPLHF. CDR3 bases: TGTGCCAGCAGCGTAGTCCCGGATAGCTCCTATAATTCACCCCTCCACTTT. The full variable domain, in which reference TRBV9 and TRBJ1-6 provide the parts outside the CDR3, is DSGVTQTPKHLITATGQRVTLRCSPRSGDLSVYWYQQSLDQGLQFLIQYYNGEERAKGNILERFSAQQFPDLHSELNLSSLELGDSALYFCASSVVPDSSYNSPLHFGNGTRLTVT.

This clonotype has a handful of counts. V is TRBV19 and J is TRBJ2-2; no definite D call. Looked up from germline, CDR1 is LNHDA and CDR2 is SQIVND (reference sequence). V was pared by 3 bases and J by 2 bases, with 25 bases between. CDR3 length: 20 residues. The CDR3 DNA reads as TGTGCCAGTAGTATCGTTCGGTACAAGGCAAGCAGACAAAACACCGGGGAGCTGTTTTTT. Protein: CASSIVRYKASRQNTGELFF.

Remarks on this clonotype: A far larger clone is a single base away, which makes a read error likely. The DNA for the CDR3 is TGTGCCAGCAGTGCCTCGGCGGGGGGCCCACCCTACAATGAGCAGTTCTTC. Its translation: CASSASAGGPPYNEQFF. V is TRBV11-3 and J is TRBJ2-1; TRBD2 aligns across 8 bases. Unmatched junction bases numbered 12, after V lost 6 bases and J lost 2 bases. The CDR3 is made up of 17 amino acids. Germline assignment: CDR1 SGHNT and CDR2 YENEEA.

The CDR3 coding sequence is TGTGCCAGCAGCATACATGGGGGGAACACTGAAGCTTTCTTT. Translation gives CASSIHGGNTEAFF. The V call is TRBV7-8, the J call TRBJ1-1, with D possibly matching TRBD1 (5 bases). Between the trimmed V and J ends, which lost 5 bases and 1 base, there was a span of 11 bases. Germline V gives CDR1 SGHVS, CDR2 FQNEAQ. The CDR3 runs to 14 residues.

This clonotype has just a few counts. The chain combines TRBV5-1 with TRBJ1-1; D is ambiguous. Germline assignment: CDR1 SGHRS and CDR2 YFSETQ. The V end was cut by 0 bases, the J end by 7 bases, with 7 bases between. CDR3 length equals 12 residues. The CDR3 coding sequence is TGCGCCAGCAGCTTGGGGGTTGATGAAGCTTTCTTT. Translated: CASSLGVDEAFF.

This clonotype was picked up a small number of times. This chain joins TRBV20-1 and TRBJ2-7; no definite D call. V lost 2 bases to trimming and J lost 0 bases, with 8 bases between them. The CDR3 runs to 13 residues. The germline V gene has CDR1 DFQATT and CDR2 SNEGSKA (reference sequence). The CDR3 sequence is CSARPQSSYEQYF. The CDR3 region has the DNA TGCAGTGCTAGACCACAGAGCTCCTACGAGCAGTACTTC.

This clonotype showed up many times. The chain employs TRBV11-2 and TRBJ1-1; the match to TRBD1 covers 7 bases. CDR1 and CDR2 (germline): SGHAT, FQNNGV. The CDR3 length is 16 residues. J lost 1 base, V lost 2 bases, and 7 bases had no gene match. CDR3 in amino acids: CASSLTGVAWNTEAFF. CDR3 coding DNA: TGTGCCAGCAGCTTAACAGGGGTGGCATGGAACACTGAAGCTTTCTTT.

This clonotype was found many times. This chain links TRBV9 with TRBJ2-1, with 15 bases aligning to TRBD2. CDR3 length: 15 amino acids. Germline V lookup: CDR1 SGDLS, CDR2 YYNGEE. Germline trimming cut 3 bases from V and 9 bases from J; bases unmatched to any gene: 4. CDR3 nucleotides: TGTGCCAGCAGCGGGACTAGCGGGAGGGGTGGTGAGCAGTTCTTC. Translated: CASSGTSGRGGEQFF.

The chain carries TRBV4-2 and TRBJ2-3, with 8 bases aligning to TRBD2. This CDR3 contains 18 residues. V shed 1 base and J 4 bases; nucleotides not matched to a gene: 13. Germline V lookup: CDR1 LGHNA, CDR2 YNFKEQ. The CDR3 region is CASSQVPPGRGGPDTQYF. DNA of the CDR3: TGTGCCAGCAGCCAAGTCCCCCCCGGGAGGGGAGGGCCAGATACGCAGTATTTT.

This clonotype has a count of ten or more. The chain joins TRBV20-1 to TRBJ1-5, with TRBD1 as a possible D gene (6 bases). Between the trimmed V and J ends, which lost 1 base and 4 bases, there was a span of 11 bases. The CDR3 is 14 amino acids. CDR1 and CDR2 from the germline V gene are DFQATT and SNEGSKA (reference sequence). The CDR3 bases are TGCAGTGCTAGAGGGTCGGGGGCTAATCAGCCCCAGCATTTT. Translated: CSARGSGANQPQHF.

There are a few counts of this clonotype. The rearrangement joins TRBV3-1 to TRBJ2-1; no clear D gene. V lost 1 base and J lost 9, with 4 bases in between. Germline V gene lookup returns CDR1 LGHDT and CDR2 YNNKEL (reference sequence). The CDR3 sequence is 11 residues long. CDR3 DNA sequence: TGTGCCAGCAGCCAAGGAGTTGAGCAGTTCTTC. Its protein is CASSQGVEQFF.

This clonotype turned up a few times. This chain connects TRBV5-1 to TRBJ2-7; TRBD2 aligns across 10 bases. The CDR3 has 17 residues. Trimming took 1 base from V and 0 from J; bases not matched to a gene: 7. Germline V gene lookup returns CDR1 SGHRS and CDR2 YFSETQ. The CDR3 loop reads CASSLFLAGAASYEQYF. DNA of the CDR3: TGCGCCAGCAGCTTGTTTCTAGCGGGGGCGGCCTCCTACGAGCAGTACTTC.

CDR3 sequence reads: CASSLVGEGAGGYTF. The CDR3 nucleotides are TGTGCCAGCAGCTTAGTGGGAGAGGGGGCCGGTGGCTACACCTTC. This sequence joins TRBV11-2 and TRBJ1-2; 7 bases are a match to TRBD1. V shed 1 base, J shed 7 bases, and the junction held 9 bases outside the gene matches. Germline assignment: CDR1 SGHAT and CDR2 FQNNGV. The CDR3 length is 15 residues.